This T cell receptor (beta chain) was sequenced for a study of response to subunit inactivated influenza vaccine (dated by TCRdb to 2016 to 2019). A note on the overall study: The study used deep quantitative T cell receptor repertoire profiling to track responses to a trivalent subunit inactivated influenza vaccine.

Taken from cysteine to phenylalanine, the CDR3 has 18 residues. Left in the record is the CDR3 DNA by itself, 54 bases read in frame from the first base. The germline V gene (reference sequence) gives CDR1 as LNHNV and CDR2 as YYDKDF. V is cut back by 4 bases and J by 9 bases, with 14 bases in the junction unmatched. Here is what the overall study found, with its caveats: The authors suggested that each seasonal influenza vaccination may recruit only a limited number of new T cells.

The library was built by means of RT-PCR. The reads were generated on an Illumina HiSeq 2500. The raw public data were reprocessed by TCRdb itself: fastp quality trimming at Q25, MiXCR clonotype calling, in-frame beta chains only. A single entry per CDR3 protein holds the most common genes and DNA from its merged rows. This sample lists 590,000 or so distinct CDR3 sequences; approximately 14% were detected once. The top ten clonotypes cover around 7.6% of the sample. As for this clonotype: It lacks a known antigen. No base quality values were provided; no much bigger clone lies one nucleotide off.

The rearrangement joined TRBV15 to TRBJ2-1; a stretch of 14 junction bases matches TRBD2. The sample was PBMCs from blood, taken around two weeks before vaccination. This receptor was obtained from a man in his fifties or sixties who received an inactivated influenza vaccine. Donor details come from another sample of the same person, matched by shared clones. This receptor carries the CDR3 CATSKEKTGTSGRIEQFF. The DNA sequence reads TGTGCCACCAGCAAAGAAAAAACCGGGACTAGCGGGAGAATTGAGCAGTTCTTC.